This TCR beta chain was captured by sequencing in a study of T cells in localized non-small cell lung cancer. The study, taken as a whole, reports: Maximal T cell clonality occurred in uninvolved adjacent lung, with tumor ranking below it.

Libraries were prepared by immunoSEQ multiplex PCR; TCRdb keeps only in-frame clonotypes and omits some of them. The repertoire holds 20,000 to 30,000 clones, more than 85% seen once, with about 29% in the top ten. Worth noting for this clone: Its specificity is not known.

V lost 7 bases and J 0 bases, leaving 13 bases between the germline ends. CDR1 and CDR2 from the germline V gene are SGHRS and YFSETQ. The CDR3 loop spans 15 amino acids. Sequences were derived from peripheral blood, sampled before any cancer treatment. The sequence derives from a male donor aged 60 or over with stage I squamous cell lung carcinoma. The chain joins TRBV5-1 to TRBJ2-2; no clear D. In nucleotides, the CDR3 is TGCGCCAGCCACCCCCTCAACGCGAACACCGGGGAGCTGTTTTTT. This gives the protein CASHPLNANTGELFF. Based on the CDR3 plus reference TRBV5-1 and TRBJ2-2, the full variable domain is KAGVTQTPRYLIKTRGQQVTLSCSPISGHRSVSWYQQTPGQGLQFLFEYFSETQRNKGNFPGRFSGRQFSNSRSEMNVSTLELGDSALYLCASHPLNANTGELFFGEGSRLTVL.